The count of the clone carrying this T cell receptor (beta chain) is one. This specimen comes from a study of blood T cell repertoires in COVID-19. In the study overall: The samples span acute and convalescent COVID-19 from the United States, Italy and Spain. From T cells, B-cell-depleted T cells, or PBMCs came the material, which was cDNA or gDNA.

Germline values: CDR1 LNHDA, CDR2 SQIVND (reference sequence). The CDR3 runs to 15 residues. V was shortened by 5 bases and J by 10 bases, with 18 bases between the two germline ends. Authors' analysis steps: Estimation of nucleated cell counts was performed using reference gene primer amplification. Data came from immunoSEQ multiplex PCR; TCRdb stores just in-frame clones and leaves some out. V, J and clone size derive from that table, while D and trimming were established from the DNA sequence. The sample has about 110,000 clones; roughly four fifths are singletons. The V gene is TRBV19, the J gene TRBJ1-6; D is unclear. The material sequenced was peripheral blood. The TCR originated in a woman aged 60-75 years with acute or convalescent COVID-19. CDR3 DNA: TGTGCCAGTAGTCCAAACCCACCCGGGAGGTCACCCCTCCACTTT. This encodes CASSPNPPGRSPLHF.